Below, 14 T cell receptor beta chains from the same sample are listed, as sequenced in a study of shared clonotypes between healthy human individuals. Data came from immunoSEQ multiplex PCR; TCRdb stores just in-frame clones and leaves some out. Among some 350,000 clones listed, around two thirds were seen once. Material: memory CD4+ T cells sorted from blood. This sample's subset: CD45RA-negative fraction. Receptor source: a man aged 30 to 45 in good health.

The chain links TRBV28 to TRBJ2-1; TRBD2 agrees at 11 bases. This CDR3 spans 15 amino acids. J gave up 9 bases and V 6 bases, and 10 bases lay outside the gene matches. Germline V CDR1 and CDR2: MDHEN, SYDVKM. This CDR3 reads CASSSLLAGVGEQFF. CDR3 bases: TGTGCCAGCAGCTCCCTACTAGCGGGAGTTGGTGAGCAGTTCTTC. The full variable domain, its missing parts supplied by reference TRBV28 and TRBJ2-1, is DVKVTQSSRYLVKRTGEKVFLECVQDMDHENMFWYRQDPGLGLRLIYFSYDVKMKEKGDIPEGYSVSREKKERFSLILESASTNQTSMYLCASSSLLAGVGEQFFGPGTRLTVL.

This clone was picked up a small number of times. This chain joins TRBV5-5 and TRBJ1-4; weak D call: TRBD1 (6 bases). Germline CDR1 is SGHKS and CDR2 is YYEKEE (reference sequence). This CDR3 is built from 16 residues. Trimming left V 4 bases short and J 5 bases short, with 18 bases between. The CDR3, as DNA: TGTGCCAGCAGCGGGCCCCCACAGGGAGGGAATGAAAAACTGTTTTTT. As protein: CASSGPPQGGNEKLFF.

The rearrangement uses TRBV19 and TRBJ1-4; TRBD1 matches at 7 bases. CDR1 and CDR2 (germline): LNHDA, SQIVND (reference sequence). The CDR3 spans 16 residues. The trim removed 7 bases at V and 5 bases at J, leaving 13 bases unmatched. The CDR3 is CASTTDGTEANEKLFF. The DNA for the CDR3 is TGTGCCAGTACCACGGATGGGACAGAGGCGAATGAAAAACTGTTTTTT.

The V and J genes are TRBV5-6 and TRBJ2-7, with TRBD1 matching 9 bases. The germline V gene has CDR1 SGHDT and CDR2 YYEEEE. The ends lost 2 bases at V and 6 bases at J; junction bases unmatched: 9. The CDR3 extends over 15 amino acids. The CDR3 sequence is CASSFGDRETAEQYF. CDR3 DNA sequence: TGTGCCAGCAGCTTTGGGGACAGGGAAACGGCCGAGCAGTACTTC.

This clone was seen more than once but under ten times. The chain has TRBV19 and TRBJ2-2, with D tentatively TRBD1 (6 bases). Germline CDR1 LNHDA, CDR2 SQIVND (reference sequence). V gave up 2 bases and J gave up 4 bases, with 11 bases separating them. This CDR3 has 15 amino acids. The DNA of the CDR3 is TGTGCCAGTAGTATACCACAGGGATCCACCGGGGAGCTGTTTTTT. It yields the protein CASSIPQGSTGELFF.

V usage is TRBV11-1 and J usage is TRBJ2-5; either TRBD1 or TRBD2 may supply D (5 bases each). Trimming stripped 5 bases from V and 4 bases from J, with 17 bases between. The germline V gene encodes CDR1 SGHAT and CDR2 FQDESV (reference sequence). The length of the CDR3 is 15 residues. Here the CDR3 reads CASSPGPLGRETQYF. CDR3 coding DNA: TGTGCCAGCAGCCCGGGACCGCTGGGGAGAGAGACCCAGTACTTC.

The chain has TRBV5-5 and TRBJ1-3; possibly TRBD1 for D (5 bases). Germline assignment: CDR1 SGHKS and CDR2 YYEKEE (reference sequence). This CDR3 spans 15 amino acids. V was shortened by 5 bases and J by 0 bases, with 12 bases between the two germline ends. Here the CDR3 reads CASRETGTSGNTIYF. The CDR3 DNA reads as TGTGCCAGCAGGGAGACCGGGACCTCTGGAAACACCATATATTTT.

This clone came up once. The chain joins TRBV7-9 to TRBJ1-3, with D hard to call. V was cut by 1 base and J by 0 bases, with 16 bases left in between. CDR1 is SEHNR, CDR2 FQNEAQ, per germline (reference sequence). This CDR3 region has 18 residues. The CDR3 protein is CASSLGSGVIVSGNTIYF. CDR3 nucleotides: TGTGCCAGCAGCTTAGGTAGCGGAGTTATCGTCTCTGGAAACACCATATATTTT. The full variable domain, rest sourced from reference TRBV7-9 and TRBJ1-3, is DTGVSQNPRHKITKRGQNVTFRCDPISEHNRLYWYRQTLGQGPEFLTYFQNEAQLEKSRLLSDRFSAERPKGSFSTLEIQRTEQGDSAMYLCASSLGSGVIVSGNTIYFGEGSWLTVV.

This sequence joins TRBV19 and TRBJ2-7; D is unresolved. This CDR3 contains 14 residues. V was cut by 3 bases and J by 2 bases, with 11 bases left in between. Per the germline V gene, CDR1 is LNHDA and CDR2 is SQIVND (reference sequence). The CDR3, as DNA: TGTGCCAGTAGTATGGAGATTTCCACCTACGAGCAGTACTTC. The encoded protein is CASSMEISTYEQYF.

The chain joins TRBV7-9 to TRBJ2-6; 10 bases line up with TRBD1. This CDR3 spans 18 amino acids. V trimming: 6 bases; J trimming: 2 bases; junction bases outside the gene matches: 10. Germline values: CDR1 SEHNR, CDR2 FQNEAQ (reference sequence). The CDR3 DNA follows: TGTGCCAGCAGACCGAGTCCCGGGACAGGGGCTGGGGCCAACGTCCTGACTTTC. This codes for CASRPSPGTGAGANVLTF.

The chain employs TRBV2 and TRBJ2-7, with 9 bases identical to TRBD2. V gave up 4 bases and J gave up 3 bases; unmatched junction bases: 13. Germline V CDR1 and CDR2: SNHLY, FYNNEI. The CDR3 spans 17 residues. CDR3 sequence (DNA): TGTGCCAGCAGTGTTCCTAGCGGGACTCGATATGGCTACGAGCAGTACTTC. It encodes CASSVPSGTRYGYEQYF.

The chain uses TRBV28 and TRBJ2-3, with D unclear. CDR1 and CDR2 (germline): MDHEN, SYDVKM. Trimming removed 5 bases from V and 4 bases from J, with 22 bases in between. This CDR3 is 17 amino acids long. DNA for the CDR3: TGTGCCAGCAGTGAAACCCGAAACCCGATTGGGGCAGATACGCAGTATTTT. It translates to CASSETRNPIGADTQYF. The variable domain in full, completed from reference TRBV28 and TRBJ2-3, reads DVKVTQSSRYLVKRTGEKVFLECVQDMDHENMFWYRQDPGLGLRLIYFSYDVKMKEKGDIPEGYSVSREKKERFSLILESASTNQTSMYLCASSETRNPIGADTQYFGPGTRLTVL.

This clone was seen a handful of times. CDR3 sequence: CASSLFRLTGGDEQFF. The CDR3 nucleotides are TGTGCCAGCAGCTTATTCCGACTGACGGGAGGCGATGAGCAGTTCTTC. The chain is built from TRBV11-2 and TRBJ2-1; 7 positions match TRBD2. V was clipped by 2 bases and J by 8 bases; unmatched bases: 12. Per germline, CDR1 SGHAT and CDR2 FQNNGV. The CDR3 length is 16 residues.

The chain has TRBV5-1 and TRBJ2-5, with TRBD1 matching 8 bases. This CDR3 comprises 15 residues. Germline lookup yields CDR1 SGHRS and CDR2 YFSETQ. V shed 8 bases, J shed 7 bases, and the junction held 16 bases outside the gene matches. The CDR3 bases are TGCGCCAGTGAGACCGGGACAGGAGCCTTTGGGACCCAGTACTTC. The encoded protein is CASETGTGAFGTQYF.